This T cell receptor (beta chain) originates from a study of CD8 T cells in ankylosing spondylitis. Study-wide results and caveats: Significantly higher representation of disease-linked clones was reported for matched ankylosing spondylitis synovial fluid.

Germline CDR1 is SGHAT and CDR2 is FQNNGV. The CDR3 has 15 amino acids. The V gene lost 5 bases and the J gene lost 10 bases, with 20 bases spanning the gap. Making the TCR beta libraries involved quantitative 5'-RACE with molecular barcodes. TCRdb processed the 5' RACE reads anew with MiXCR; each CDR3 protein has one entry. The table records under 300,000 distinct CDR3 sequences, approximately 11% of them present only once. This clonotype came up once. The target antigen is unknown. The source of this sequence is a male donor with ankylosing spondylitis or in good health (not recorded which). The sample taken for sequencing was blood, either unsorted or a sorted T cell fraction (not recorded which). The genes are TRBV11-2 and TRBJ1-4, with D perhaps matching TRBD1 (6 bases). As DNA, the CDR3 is TGTGCCAGCAGCATGGGGACACTCTACCCAGGAAAACTGTTTTTT. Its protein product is CASSMGTLYPGKLFF.